This T cell receptor (beta chain) was identified during a study of response to subunit inactivated influenza vaccine. Regarding the study as a whole: Each seasonal flu vaccination may recruit only limited new T cells, authors suggested.

Via MiXCR, TCRdb re-called the RT-PCR reads, giving one row per CDR3 protein. The table includes over 400,000 distinct CDR3 sequences, about a tenth detected once. This clonotype was picked up a small number of times. Its target is unknown. This TCR derives from a man aged 50-60 years who received an inactivated influenza vaccine. Sequenced here: PBMCs from blood, sampled 35 to 45 days after vaccination.

The CDR3 DNA reads TGTGCCAGCAGCTACCGGTTCGACGGGAGGTCAGGGGATGAGCAGTTCTTC. Its translation is CASSYRFDGRSGDEQFF. The chain recombines TRBV7-8 with TRBJ2-1; D is perhaps TRBD2 (7 bases). V was pared by 4 bases and J by 8 bases, with 24 bases between. Per the germline V gene, CDR1 is SGHVS and CDR2 is FQNEAQ. The CDR3 is 17 residues long.